This passage covers 16 T cell receptor beta chains from one sample sequenced in a study of blood T cells in healthy people across ages. The second PCR ran about 6 to 12 cycles with a sample-barcoded 5' primer and J-beta primers. TCRdb re-analysed the 5' RACE reads in MiXCR, keeping a single row per CDR3 protein. The table records roughly 680,000 distinct CDR3 sequences, roughly 21% of them present only once. The sequenced material came from blood. The receptors were sampled from a man between 65 and 85 years old in good health.

The gene calls are TRBV3-1 and TRBJ2-7; 9 nucleotides line up with TRBD2. Germline assignment: CDR1 LGHDT and CDR2 YNNKEL (reference sequence). V trimming: 0 bases; J trimming: 1 base; junction bases outside the gene matches: 4. The CDR3 runs 16 residues. CDR3 nucleotides: TGTGCCAGCAGCCAAGACATAGCGGGAGTTTCCTACGAGCAGTACTTC. This sequence encodes CASSQDIAGVSYEQYF.

This clonotype was seen a handful of times. The CDR3 does not close with the conserved phenylalanine or tryptophan, likely indicating a read error. The chain employs TRBV5-1 and TRBJ2-7, with D maybe TRBD1 (5 bases). The DNA matches TRBJ2-1 better at its end, which makes the J call doubtful. The CDR3 spans 15 residues. Germline CDR1 is SGHRS and CDR2 is YFSETQ. The CDR3 reads CASSLVGEYYNEQFL. The DNA for the CDR3 is TGCGCCAGCAGCTTGGTAGGGGAATACTACAATGAGCAGTTCCTC.

The J gene is TRBJ2-3, the V gene TRBV4-1, with TRBD1 as a possible D gene (5 bases). Trimming took 6 bases from V and 0 from J, leaving 13 bases between them. The CDR3 covers 15 residues. CDR1 and CDR2 from the germline V gene are MGHRA and YSYEKL. CDR3 in amino acids: CASRKGDSSTDTQYF. CDR3 bases: TGCGCCAGCAGGAAAGGGGATTCCAGCACAGATACGCAGTATTTT.

The chain uses TRBV3-1 and TRBJ2-7; D is uncertain. The end of the DNA fits TRBJ2-1 better, so the J call may be wrong. The CDR3 loop spans 13 amino acids. In germline, CDR1 is LGHDT, CDR2 YNNKEL (reference sequence). The CDR3 nucleotides are TGTGCCAGCAGCCAAGAAGGCATCAATGAGCAGTTCTTC. This sequence encodes CASSQEGINEQFF.

The rearrangement joins TRBV7-3 to TRBJ2-7, with 9 bases that match TRBD2. With V trimmed by 1 base and J by 6 bases, 16 bases remained unmatched. From germline, CDR1 is SGHTA and CDR2 FQGTGA. This CDR3 is built from 18 residues. Here the CDR3 DNA reads TGTGCCAGCAGCTTAATGGTAGCGGGAGTTGAAGTGATTTGCGAGCAGTACTTC. Protein sequence: CASSLMVAGVEVICEQYF.

This clonotype was seen ten or more times. The rearrangement joins TRBV27 to TRBJ2-7; TRBD1 aligns across 7 bases. The CDR3 totals 14 residues. With V trimmed by 2 bases and J by 5 bases, 6 bases remained unmatched. Germline lookup yields CDR1 MNHEY and CDR2 SMNVEV (reference sequence). This CDR3 is CASSLLTGVHEQYF. In nucleotides, the CDR3 is TGTGCCAGCAGTTTACTTACAGGGGTCCACGAGCAGTACTTC.

DNA for the CDR3: TGTGCCTGGAGTAAAGCGGGAGGCCGACTGGGCACAGATACGCAGTATTTT. It translates to CAWSKAGGRLGTDTQYF. V and J are TRBV30 and TRBJ2-3; 9 bases fit TRBD2. The CDR3 spans 17 residues. With V trimmed by 2 bases and J by 1 base, 10 bases remained unmatched. The germline V gene has CDR1 GTSNPN and CDR2 SVGIG (reference sequence).

The V call is TRBV9, the J call TRBJ2-7, with 12 bases identical to TRBD1. Trimming removed 4 bases from V and 5 bases from J; junction bases left unmatched: 4. CDR1 and CDR2 (germline): SGDLS, YYNGEE. The CDR3 covers 14 residues. CDR3 DNA: TGTGCCAGCAGCTCCCGGGACAGGGGGCACGAGCAGTACTTC. Translated: CASSSRDRGHEQYF.

This clonotype was seen a few times. This chain connects TRBV7-9 to TRBJ2-5; 9 bases align to TRBD2. Judging by the DNA end, TRBJ2-1 fits better; the J call may be wrong. Germline CDR1 and CDR2: SEHNR and FQNEAQ (reference sequence). The CDR3 covers 18 residues. The CDR3 here is CASSLFSSTSGPYNEQFF. DNA of the CDR3: TGTGCCAGCAGCTTATTTTCCAGCACTAGCGGGCCATACAATGAGCAGTTCTTC.

This clonotype showed up just a few times. The chain links TRBV25-1 to TRBJ2-2, with D perhaps TRBD1 (6 bases). The CDR3 length is 15 residues. The germline V and J ends were trimmed by 6 bases and 3 bases, with 14 bases remaining between them. Per germline, CDR1 MGHDK and CDR2 SYGVNS. CDR3 DNA sequence: TGTGCCAGCAGCCAAACAGGGATTTACACCGGGGAGCTGTTTTTT. Protein: CASSQTGIYTGELFF.

The chain carries TRBV5-6 and TRBJ2-2; D may be TRBD1 (6 bases). CDR3 size: 13 residues. The V end was cut by 4 bases, the J end by 3 bases, with 7 bases between. The germline V gene has CDR1 SGHDT and CDR2 YYEEEE. The CDR3 coding sequence is TGTGCCAGCAGCCACAGGGACACCGGGGAGCTGTTTTTT. Its protein product is CASSHRDTGELFF.

In its sample, this clonotype was seen a few times. V and J are TRBV5-1 and TRBJ2-7; TRBD2 matches at 8 bases. V lost 0 bases to trimming and J lost 2 bases; unmatched junction nucleotides: 10. Germline V gene lookup returns CDR1 SGHRS and CDR2 YFSETQ. The CDR3 length is 17 residues. CDR3: CASSLVAGGLVTYEQYF. For the CDR3, the DNA is TGCGCCAGCAGCTTGGTAGCTGGGGGACTAGTCACCTACGAGCAGTACTTC.

This clonotype was counted between two and nine times. V is TRBV5-6 and J is TRBJ2-2, with a weak D call TRBD1 (5 bases). CDR3 length: 14 residues. Per the germline V gene, CDR1 is SGHDT and CDR2 is YYEEEE. V was pared by 1 base and J by 5 bases, with 9 bases between. CDR3 loop: CASSLPGFTGELFF. The DNA of the CDR3 is TGTGCCAGCAGCTTGCCAGGGTTTACCGGGGAGCTGTTTTTT. Together with reference TRBV5-6 and TRBJ2-2, the CDR3 gives the full variable domain: DAGVTQSPTHLIKTRGQQVTLRCSPKSGHDTVSWYQQALGQGPQFIFQYYEEEERQRGNFPDRFSGHQFPNYSSELNVNALLLGDSALYLCASSLPGFTGELFFGEGSRLTVL.

This clonotype has more than one count but fewer than ten. This chain connects TRBV20-1 to TRBJ2-1; 9 nucleotides match TRBD2. Germline V gives CDR1 DFQATT, CDR2 SNEGSKA (reference sequence). Trimming removed 6 bases from V and 10 bases from J; junction bases left unmatched: 13. This CDR3 spans 14 amino acids. This chain's CDR3 is CSAGVSGRNREQFF. CDR3 DNA sequence: TGCAGTGCAGGGGTTAGCGGGAGAAATCGCGAGCAGTTCTTC.

A few counts support this clonotype. The chain is built from TRBV4-1 and TRBJ2-7, with D possibly being TRBD1 (6 bases). The CDR3 length is 14 residues. Germline lookup yields CDR1 MGHRA and CDR2 YSYEKL. V was cut by 0 bases and J by 5 bases, with 11 bases left in between. CDR3 sequence reads: CASSQENRVNEQYF. In DNA, the CDR3 is TGCGCCAGCAGCCAAGAAAACAGGGTCAACGAGCAGTACTTC.

This clonotype turned up a few times. The chain carries TRBV6-1 and TRBJ1-3; weak D call: TRBD1 (5 bases). The germline V gene encodes CDR1 MNHNS and CDR2 SASEGT. The CDR3 contains 15 residues. The V end was cut by 0 bases, the J end by 2 bases, with 8 bases between. The CDR3 bases are TGTGCCAGCAGTGAAGCCTCGGGGCCTGGAAACACCATATATTTT. Translated, it gives CASSEASGPGNTIYF.